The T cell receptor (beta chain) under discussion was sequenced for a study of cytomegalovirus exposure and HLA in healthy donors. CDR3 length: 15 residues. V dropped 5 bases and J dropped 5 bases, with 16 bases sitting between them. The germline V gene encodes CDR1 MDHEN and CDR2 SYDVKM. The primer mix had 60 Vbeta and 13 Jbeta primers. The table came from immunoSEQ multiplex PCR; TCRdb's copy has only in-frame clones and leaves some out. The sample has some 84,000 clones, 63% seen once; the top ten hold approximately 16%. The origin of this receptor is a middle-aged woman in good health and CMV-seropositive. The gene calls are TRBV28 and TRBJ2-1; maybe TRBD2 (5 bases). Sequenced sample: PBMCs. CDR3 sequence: CASSPPWAGHNEQFF. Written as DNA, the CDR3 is TGTGCCAGCAGTCCCCCTTGGGCGGGTCACAATGAGCAGTTCTTC.